This section outlines one T cell receptor beta chain sequence together with its context. Primers used in a second PCR of roughly 6 to 12 cycles were a sample-barcoded 5' primer and a J-beta primer mix. TCRdb reprocessed the 5' RACE reads via MiXCR and lists one record per CDR3 protein. The sample includes about 680,000 distinct CDR3 sequences, around 48% of them seen just once. The entry originates in a study of blood T cells in healthy people across ages. The source material was blood. The source of this sequence is a woman aged 55 to 70 in good health.

The CDR3 coding sequence is TGCAGTGTGGGACTCAGGAACACTGAAGCTTTCTTT. Its protein product is CSVGLRNTEAFF. V gene TRBV20-1 combines with J gene TRBJ1-1, with D perhaps matching TRBD1 (5 bases). With 7 bases removed from V and 1 base from J, the gap between germline ends came to 10 bases. CDR3 length: 12 amino acids. The V gene's germline CDR1 is DFQATT and CDR2 SNEGSKA (reference sequence).